This TCR beta chain was captured in a study of PD-1 blockade in classical Hodgkin lymphoma. This table comes from immunoSEQ multiplex PCR, and its TCRdb copy is limited to in-frame clones, with some not included. The sample lists about 94,000 clones, 89% occurring once. The CDR3 loop spans 11 amino acids. Germline CDR1 and CDR2: SQVTM and ANQGSEA. V lost 7 bases to trimming and J lost 6 bases, with 12 bases between them. Every patient was affected by relapse after autologous stem cell transplantation, while exposure to brentuximab vedotin was not uniform. Regarding this clone: Antigen: not known.

Study-level points and caveats: Repertoire differences have undefined causes, possibly disease activity or prior therapy. A significant rise in TCR diversity by C4D1 was seen for CD4+ but not CD8+ cells.

The receptor was isolated from a human donor with classical Hodgkin lymphoma. The starting material was peripheral blood mononuclear cells (PBMCs), obtained before the second cycle of nivolumab. The V and J genes are TRBV29-1 and TRBJ1-2; D is unresolved. CDR3 in DNA: TGCAGCGCCGCCGTGACGGATGGCTACACCTTC. It specifies CSAAVTDGYTF.